This T cell receptor beta chain was documented in a study of graft-versus-host responses after intestinal transplantation. Clones were read by immunoSEQ multiplex PCR, and TCRdb kept only the in-frame ones, dropping some. The profile shows about 110,000 clones, approximately 86% of them singletons. This clone was recorded once. As yet, its antigen is unknown. The CDR3 has 13 amino acids. V lost 7 bases and J 1 base, leaving 14 bases between the germline ends. In germline, CDR1 is SQVTM, CDR2 ANQGSEA. This chain links TRBV29-1 with TRBJ2-7; weak D call: TRBD2 (6 bases). This TCR was sampled from a human donor who was the organ donor for an intestinal transplant. The sequencing here drew on unstimulated CD4+ T cells sorted from spleen or lymph node cells, taken before transplant. The CDR3 region is CSASRGLSYEQYF. CDR3 DNA sequence: TGCAGCGCCTCCCGGGGGTTGTCCTACGAGCAGTACTTC.